Described below is a single T cell receptor beta chain sequence and its context. Germline CDR1 and CDR2: LNHDA and SQIVND (reference sequence). This CDR3 is 18 amino acids long. V lost 3 bases and J lost 2; bases outside the gene matches: 12. The data are from a study of PD-L1 blockade in urothelial cancer. Turning to the study itself: Prior regimens of chemotherapy numbered 0 to 3 per patient. Blood gave a median 141,255 T cells.

This sample's time point: pretreatment peripheral blood. TCRdb keeps only in-frame clones here, not all; method: immunoSEQ multiplex PCR. The data show about 43,000 clones, with 80% seen just once and about a sixth held by the top ten. The chain uses TRBV19 and TRBJ1-5; 8 nucleotides line up with TRBD1. The clonotype was recovered from a man aged 60 to 75 with urothelial cancer. Here the sequenced sample was PBMCs, taken around atezolizumab (anti-PD-L1) treatment. DNA of the CDR3: TGTGCCAGTAGTATGAAAGGACAGGGAGAATATCGCAATCAGCCCCAGCATTTT. Amino acid sequence: CASSMKGQGEYRNQPQHF.